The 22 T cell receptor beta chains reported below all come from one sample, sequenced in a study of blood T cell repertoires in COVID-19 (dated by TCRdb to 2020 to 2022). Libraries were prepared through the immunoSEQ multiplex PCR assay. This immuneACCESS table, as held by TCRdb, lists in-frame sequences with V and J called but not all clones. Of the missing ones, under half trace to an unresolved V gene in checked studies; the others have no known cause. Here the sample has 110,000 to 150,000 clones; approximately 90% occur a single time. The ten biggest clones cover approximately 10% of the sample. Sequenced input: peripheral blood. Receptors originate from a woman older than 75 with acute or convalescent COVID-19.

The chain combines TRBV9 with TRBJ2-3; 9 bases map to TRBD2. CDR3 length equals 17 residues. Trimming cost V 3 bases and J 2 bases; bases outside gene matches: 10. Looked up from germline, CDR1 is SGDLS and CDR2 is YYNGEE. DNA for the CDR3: TGTGCCAGCAGCGCCGGCCAGACTAGCGGATCCACAGATACGCAGTATTTT. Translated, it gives CASSAGQTSGSTDTQYF. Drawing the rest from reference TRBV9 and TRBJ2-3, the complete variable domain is DSGVTQTPKHLITATGQRVTLRCSPRSGDLSVYWYQQSLDQGLQFLIQYYNGEERAKGNILERFSAQQFPDLHSELNLSSLELGDSALYFCASSAGQTSGSTDTQYFGPGTRLTVL.

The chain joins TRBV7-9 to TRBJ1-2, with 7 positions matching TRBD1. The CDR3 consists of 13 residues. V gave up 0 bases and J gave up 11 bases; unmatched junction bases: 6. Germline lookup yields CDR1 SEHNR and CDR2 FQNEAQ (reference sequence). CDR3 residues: CASSLAGGASYTF. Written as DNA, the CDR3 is TGTGCCAGCAGCTTAGCAGGGGGCGCAAGTTACACCTTC.

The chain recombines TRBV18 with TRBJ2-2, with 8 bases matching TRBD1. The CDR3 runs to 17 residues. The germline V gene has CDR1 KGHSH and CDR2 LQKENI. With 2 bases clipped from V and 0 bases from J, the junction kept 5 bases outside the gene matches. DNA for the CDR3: TGTGCCAGCTCACCAGAATTACAGGGGGCGAACACCGGGGAGCTGTTTTTT. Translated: CASSPELQGANTGELFF.

CDR3 bases: TGTGCCAGTACCACCCGTTTGGCCGAAGCTTTCTTT. It codes for CASTTRLAEAFF. The chain couples TRBV19 to TRBJ1-1, with D hard to call. The germline gives CDR1 LNHDA, CDR2 SQIVND (reference sequence). V lost 7 bases to trimming and J lost 8 bases, with 14 bases between them. There are 12 residues in the CDR3.

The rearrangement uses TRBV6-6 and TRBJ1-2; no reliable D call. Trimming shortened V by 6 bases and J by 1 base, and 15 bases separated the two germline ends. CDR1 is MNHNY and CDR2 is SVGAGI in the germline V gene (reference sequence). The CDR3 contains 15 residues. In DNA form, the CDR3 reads TGTGCCAGCAGACGATTAACCGGGAGTAACTATGGCTACACCTTC. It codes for CASRRLTGSNYGYTF.

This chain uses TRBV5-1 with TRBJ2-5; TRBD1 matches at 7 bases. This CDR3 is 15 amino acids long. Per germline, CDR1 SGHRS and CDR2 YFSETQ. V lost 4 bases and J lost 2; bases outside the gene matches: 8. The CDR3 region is CASSPLGTAQETQYF. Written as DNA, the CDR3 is TGCGCCAGCAGCCCTCTCGGGACAGCTCAAGAGACCCAGTACTTC.

The CDR3 here is CASYGGILNTEAFF. DNA for the CDR3: TGTGCCAGCTATGGGGGCATACTGAACACTGAAGCTTTCTTT. The V and J genes are TRBV6-5 and TRBJ1-1; perhaps TRBD1 as D (6 bases). CDR1 is MNHEY, CDR2 SVGAGI, per germline. This CDR3 has 14 amino acids. The V end was cut by 8 bases, the J end by 0 bases, with 13 bases between.

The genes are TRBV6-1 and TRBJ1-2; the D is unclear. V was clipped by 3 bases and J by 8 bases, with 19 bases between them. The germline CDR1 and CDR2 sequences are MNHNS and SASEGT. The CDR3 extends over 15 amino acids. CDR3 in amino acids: CASSETDRLSGGYTF. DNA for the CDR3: TGTGCCAGCAGTGAGACGGACCGCCTCTCGGGAGGCTACACCTTC.

CDR3 sequence reads: CASSSEVNEAFF. The CDR3 bases are TGCGCCAGCAGCTCGGAGGTTAATGAAGCTTTCTTT. The rearrangement uses TRBV5-1 and TRBJ1-1; no firm D call. Germline V gene lookup returns CDR1 SGHRS and CDR2 YFSETQ. CDR3 length equals 12 residues. The germline V and J ends were trimmed by 3 bases and 7 bases, with 10 bases remaining between them.

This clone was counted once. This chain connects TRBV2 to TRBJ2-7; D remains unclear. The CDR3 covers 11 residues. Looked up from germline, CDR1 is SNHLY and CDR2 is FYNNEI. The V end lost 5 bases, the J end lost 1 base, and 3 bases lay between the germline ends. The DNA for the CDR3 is TGTGCCAGCAGTCTGTCCTACGAGCAGTACTTC. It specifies CASSLSYEQYF.

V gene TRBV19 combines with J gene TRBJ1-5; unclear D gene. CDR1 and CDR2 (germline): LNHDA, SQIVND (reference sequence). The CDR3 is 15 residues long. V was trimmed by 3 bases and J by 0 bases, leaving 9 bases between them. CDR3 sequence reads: CASSIGLHSNQPQHF. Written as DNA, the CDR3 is TGTGCCAGTAGTATTGGACTCCATAGCAATCAGCCCCAGCATTTT.

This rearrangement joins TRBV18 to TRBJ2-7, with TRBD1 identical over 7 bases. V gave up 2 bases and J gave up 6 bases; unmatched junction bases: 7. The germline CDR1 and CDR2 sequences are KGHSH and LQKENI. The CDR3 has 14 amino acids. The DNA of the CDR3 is TGTGCCAGCTCACCATCCAGACAGGGTTTCGAGCAGTACTTC. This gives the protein CASSPSRQGFEQYF. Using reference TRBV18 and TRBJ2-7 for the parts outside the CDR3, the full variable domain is NAGVMQNPRHLVRRRGQEARLRCSPMKGHSHVYWYRQLPEEGLKFMVYLQKENIIDESGMPKERFSAEFPKEGPSILRIQQVVRGDSAAYFCASSPSRQGFEQYFGPGTRLTVT.

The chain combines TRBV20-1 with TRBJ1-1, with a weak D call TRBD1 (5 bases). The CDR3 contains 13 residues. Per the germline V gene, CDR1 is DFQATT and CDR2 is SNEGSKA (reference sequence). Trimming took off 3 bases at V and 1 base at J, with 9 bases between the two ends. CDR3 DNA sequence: TGCAGTGCTAGTCGGGGGAGGAACACTGAAGCTTTCTTT. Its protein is CSASRGRNTEAFF.

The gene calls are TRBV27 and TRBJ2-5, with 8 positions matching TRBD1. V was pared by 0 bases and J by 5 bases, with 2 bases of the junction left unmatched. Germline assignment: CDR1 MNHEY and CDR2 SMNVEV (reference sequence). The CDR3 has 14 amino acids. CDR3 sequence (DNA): TGTGCCAGCAGTTTATCAACAGGGGGGGAGACCCAGTACTTC. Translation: CASSLSTGGETQYF.

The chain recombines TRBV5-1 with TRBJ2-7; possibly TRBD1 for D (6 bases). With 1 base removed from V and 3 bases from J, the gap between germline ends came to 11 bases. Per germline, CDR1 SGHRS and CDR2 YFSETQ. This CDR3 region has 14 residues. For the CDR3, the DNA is TGCGCCAGCAGCTTGACAGGGTTAGGCTACGAGCAGTACTTC. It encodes CASSLTGLGYEQYF.

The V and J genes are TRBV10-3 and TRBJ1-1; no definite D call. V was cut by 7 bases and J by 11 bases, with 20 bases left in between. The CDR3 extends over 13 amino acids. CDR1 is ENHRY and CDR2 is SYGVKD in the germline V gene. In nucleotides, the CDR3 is TGTGCCATCAAGGCGGAATTACCCCTCGGCGCTTTCTTT. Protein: CAIKAELPLGAFF.

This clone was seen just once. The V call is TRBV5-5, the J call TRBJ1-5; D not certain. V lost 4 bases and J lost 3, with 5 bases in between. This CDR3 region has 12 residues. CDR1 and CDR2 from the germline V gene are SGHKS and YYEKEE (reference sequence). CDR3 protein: CASSRYNQPQHF. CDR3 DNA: TGTGCCAGCAGCCGGTACAATCAGCCCCAGCATTTT.

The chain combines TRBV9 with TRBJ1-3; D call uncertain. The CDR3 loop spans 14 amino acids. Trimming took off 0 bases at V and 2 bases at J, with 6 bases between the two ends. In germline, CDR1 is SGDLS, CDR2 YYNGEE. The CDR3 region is CASSVAGAGNTIYF. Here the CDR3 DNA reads TGTGCCAGCAGCGTAGCCGGGGCTGGAAACACCATATATTTT. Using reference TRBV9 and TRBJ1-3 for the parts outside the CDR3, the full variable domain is DSGVTQTPKHLITATGQRVTLRCSPRSGDLSVYWYQQSLDQGLQFLIQYYNGEERAKGNILERFSAQQFPDLHSELNLSSLELGDSALYFCASSVAGAGNTIYFGEGSWLTVV.

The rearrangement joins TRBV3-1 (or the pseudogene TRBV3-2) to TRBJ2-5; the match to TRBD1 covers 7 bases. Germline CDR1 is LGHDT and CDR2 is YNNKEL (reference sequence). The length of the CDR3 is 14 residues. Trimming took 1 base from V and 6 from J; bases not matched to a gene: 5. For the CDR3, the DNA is TGTGCCAGCAGCCAAGTCCAGGGGGTACAGACCCAGTACTTC. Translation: CASSQVQGVQTQYF.

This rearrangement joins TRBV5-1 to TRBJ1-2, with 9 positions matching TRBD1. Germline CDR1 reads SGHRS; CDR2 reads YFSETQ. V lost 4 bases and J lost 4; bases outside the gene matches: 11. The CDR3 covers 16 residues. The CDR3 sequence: CASSVTGTGTGYGYTF. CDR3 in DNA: TGCGCCAGCAGCGTGACCGGGACAGGGACGGGCTATGGCTACACCTTC.

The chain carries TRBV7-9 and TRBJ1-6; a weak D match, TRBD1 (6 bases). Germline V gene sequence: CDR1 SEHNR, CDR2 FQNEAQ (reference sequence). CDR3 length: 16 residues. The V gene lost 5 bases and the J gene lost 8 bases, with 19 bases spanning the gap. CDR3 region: CASSRGGRSRDSPLHF. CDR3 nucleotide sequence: TGTGCCAGCAGCCGCGGGGGCCGCTCCAGGGATTCACCCCTCCACTTT.

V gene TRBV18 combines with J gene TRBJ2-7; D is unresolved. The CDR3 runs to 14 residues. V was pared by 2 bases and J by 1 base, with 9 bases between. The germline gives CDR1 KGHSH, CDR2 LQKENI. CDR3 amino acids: CASSPSAKSYEQYF. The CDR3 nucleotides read TGTGCCAGCTCACCAAGCGCGAAATCCTACGAGCAGTACTTC.